What follows are 3 T cell receptor beta chains derived from one specimen sequenced in a study of cytomegalovirus exposure and HLA in healthy donors. It was with 60 Vbeta and 13 Jbeta primers that the PCR ran. Produced via immunoSEQ multiplex PCR; TCRdb's table is partial and in-frame only. This sample lists about 72,000 clones; its ten largest clones have 5%. The sequencing input was PBMCs. These receptor sequences come from a woman between 40 and 55 years old in good health and CMV-seropositive.

The V call is TRBV4-1, the J call TRBJ2-1; 13 bases line up with TRBD2. There are 16 residues in the CDR3. Germline-derived CDR1 and CDR2 are MGHRA and YSYEKL. V shed 3 bases, J shed 5 bases, and the junction held 4 bases outside the gene matches. The CDR3 here is CASSHPGLAGDNEQFF. The CDR3 coding sequence is TGCGCCAGCAGCCACCCAGGACTAGCGGGAGACAATGAGCAGTTCTTC.

The V call is TRBV18, the J call TRBJ2-7; no firm D call. The CDR3 length is 14 residues. V lost 3 bases and J 2 bases, leaving 11 bases between the germline ends. Germline assignment: CDR1 KGHSH and CDR2 LQKENI. The CDR3 loop is CASSPSLLPYEQYF. In DNA form, the CDR3 reads TGTGCCAGCTCACCTAGCCTACTGCCCTACGAGCAGTACTTC.

A note on this clone: In the same sample, other DNA sequences code for this CDR3. J is TRBJ2-7 and V is TRBV30, with D possibly matching TRBD2 (6 bases). Germline CDR1 GTSNPN, CDR2 SVGIG (reference sequence). Trimming removed 2 bases from V and 1 base from J, with 18 bases in between. CDR3 length equals 16 residues. In nucleotides, the CDR3 is TGTGCCTGGAGTCCGTCGGGGGTCGTCCCTTCCTACGAGCAGTACTTC. It yields the protein CAWSPSGVVPSYEQYF.